These 5 T cell receptor beta chains were sequenced from one sample in a study of blood T cell repertoires in COVID-19. Clones were read by immunoSEQ multiplex PCR, and TCRdb kept only the in-frame ones, dropping some. The sample lists tens of thousands of clones; approximately 92% were seen once. Sample: peripheral blood. These receptor sequences come from a middle-aged man with active COVID-19.

The rearrangement links TRBV5-6 to TRBJ1-2; D is undetermined. Deletions cut 0 bases from V and 7 bases from J, with 4 bases between. The germline V gene has CDR1 SGHDT and CDR2 YYEEEE. The CDR3 sequence is 11 residues long. The CDR3 region is CASSLDTGYTF. For the CDR3, the DNA is TGTGCCAGCAGCTTGGACACTGGCTACACCTTC.

This clone has only one observation. The rearrangement joins TRBV2 to TRBJ2-2, with 9 positions matching TRBD1. V was pared by 8 bases and J by 6 bases, with 4 bases of the junction left unmatched. CDR1 SNHLY and CDR2 FYNNEI come from the germline V gene. The CDR3 totals 13 residues. CDR3 sequence: CASGQGRAGELFF. The CDR3 nucleotides read TGTGCCAGCGGACAGGGGCGGGCCGGGGAGCTGTTTTTT.

Points on this clone: This sample includes further DNA sequences coding for the same CDR3. The rearrangement joins TRBV18 to TRBJ1-1, with D perhaps matching TRBD1 (6 bases). The CDR3 contains 13 residues. Trimming stripped 5 bases from V and 2 bases from J, with 9 bases between. Germline CDR1 reads KGHSH; CDR2 reads LQKENI. In nucleotides, the CDR3 is TGTGCCAGCTCAGGACAGAGAAACACTGAAGCTTTCTTT. Translating gives CASSGQRNTEAFF.

The chain combines TRBV19 with TRBJ2-7; 7 bases map to TRBD2. CDR3 length: 16 amino acids. Germline V gives CDR1 LNHDA, CDR2 SQIVND (reference sequence). The junction had 8 bases not matched to a gene; V was cut back by 1 base and J by 2 bases. This CDR3 reads CASSIAGRGGPYEQYF. CDR3 bases: TGTGCCAGTAGTATAGCGGGACGGGGAGGGCCCTACGAGCAGTACTTC.

This chain connects TRBV19 to TRBJ1-1; TRBD1 matches at 7 bases. The germline CDR1 and CDR2 sequences are LNHDA and SQIVND (reference sequence). The CDR3 loop spans 14 amino acids. Unmatched junction bases numbered 10, after V lost 6 bases and J lost 6 bases. In DNA form, the CDR3 reads TGTGCCAGTAGCGAGAAAGGGGGCGAGGCTGAAGCTTTCTTT. It codes for CASSEKGGEAEAFF.